The 27 T cell receptor beta chains below come from one sample, sequenced in a study of T-cell reconstitution after alpha-beta-depleted transplantation in children. Unique molecular identifiers were incorporated during preparation of the TCRbeta library. MiXCR, applied by TCRdb to the PCR reads, yields one record per CDR3 protein. The sample includes around 410,000 distinct CDR3 sequences, under 13% seen only once; the top ten take about 5%. Specimen: PBMCs from the stem cell graft donor, collected from the stem cell graft. The receptors derive from a human donor who donated a stem cell graft to a child with acute myeloid leukemia.

This sequence joins TRBV14 and TRBJ2-7; D gene unclear. The V gene's germline CDR1 is SGHDN and CDR2 FVKESK. The CDR3 is made up of 15 amino acids. The ends were cut back, 2 bases at V and 2 bases at J, with 13 bases in the middle. The CDR3: CASSQQHLGPYEQYF. CDR3 coding DNA: TGTGCCAGCAGCCAACAGCATCTGGGCCCCTACGAGCAGTACTTC.

The gene calls are TRBV5-1 and TRBJ2-5, with D possibly TRBD2 on 6 matching bases. Trimming left V 4 bases short and J 4 bases short, with 17 bases between. This CDR3 has 15 residues. CDR1 is SGHRS, CDR2 YFSETQ, per germline. CDR3 bases: TGCGCCAGCAGCCCCGCAGCCCCGCGGGGAGAGACCCAGTACTTC. Translation gives CASSPAAPRGETQYF.

About this clonotype: A junction boundary mismatches the germline segment, possibly from a read error. This chain uses TRBV5-1 with TRBJ2-4; D is unclear. CDR1 and CDR2 from the germline V gene are SGHRS and YFSETQ. The CDR3 is made up of 12 amino acids. CDR3 bases: TGCGCCAGCAGCTTGGGTCAAGCCCCTCCACGTTTC. Translated, it gives CASSLGQAPPRF. Full variable domain (remainder filled in from reference TRBV5-1 and TRBJ2-4): KAGVTQTPRYLIKTRGQQVTLSCSPISGHRSVSWYQQTPGQGLQFLFEYFSETQRNKGNFPGRFSGRQFSNSRSEMNVSTLELGDSALYLCASSLGQAPPRFGAGTRLSVL.

The chain couples TRBV5-1 to TRBJ2-6, with TRBD2 matching over 8 bases. The CDR3 consists of 17 residues. The junction had 7 bases not matched to a gene; V was cut back by 2 bases and J by 3 bases. CDR1 SGHRS and CDR2 YFSETQ come from the germline V gene. CDR3 residues: CASSFREGLGGANVLTF. CDR3 bases: TGCGCCAGCAGCTTCCGGGAGGGCCTGGGTGGGGCCAACGTCCTGACTTTC.

The chain combines TRBV5-1 with TRBJ2-3; D may be TRBD1 (6 bases). CDR3 size: 14 residues. Trimming removed 4 bases from V and 6 bases from J, with 15 bases in between. Germline V gives CDR1 SGHRS, CDR2 YFSETQ. The chain's CDR3 is CASSGGIFIDTQYF. CDR3 sequence (DNA): TGCGCCAGCAGCGGGGGCATTTTCATTGATACGCAGTATTTT.

This rearrangement joins TRBV7-6 to TRBJ2-3; D perhaps matches TRBD2 (7 bases). The CDR3 length is 15 residues. Trimming pared 4 bases from V and 4 bases from J, leaving 15 bases between. Germline-derived CDR1 and CDR2 are SGHVS and FNYEAQ. The DNA of the CDR3 is TGTGCCAGCAGCTCCATTTGGGGGGGCGCAGATACGCAGTATTTT. Protein sequence: CASSSIWGGADTQYF. Full variable domain (outside the CDR3, taken from reference TRBV7-6 and TRBJ2-3): GAGVSQSPRYKVTKRGQDVALRCDPISGHVSLYWYRQALGQGPEFLTYFNYEAQQDKSGLPNDRFSAERPEGSISTLTIQRTEQRDSAMYRCASSSIWGGADTQYFGPGTRLTVL.

In this sample, this clonotype turned up many times. The chain employs TRBV25-1 and TRBJ1-1; D unresolved. This CDR3 comprises 15 residues. The germline gives CDR1 MGHDK, CDR2 SYGVNS. Trimming took 3 bases from V and 3 from J, leaving 14 bases between them. CDR3 amino acids: CASSDSTAVDTEAFF. DNA for the CDR3: TGTGCCAGCAGTGATTCGACGGCTGTGGACACTGAAGCTTTCTTT.

The genes are TRBV29-1 and TRBJ2-3; D is unresolved. Per germline, CDR1 SQVTM and CDR2 ANQGSEA. CDR3 length: 12 amino acids. V lost 3 bases, J lost 3 bases, and 7 bases lay in between. DNA for the CDR3: TGCAGCGTTGAGGGGATTACAGATACGCAGTATTTT. This encodes CSVEGITDTQYF.

J is TRBJ2-5 and V is TRBV7-2, with 10 bases lining up with TRBD1. Looked up from germline, CDR1 is SGHTA and CDR2 is FQGNSA. Germline trimming cut 5 bases from V and 3 bases from J; bases unmatched to any gene: 6. The CDR3 extends over 15 amino acids. CDR3 sequence: CASSRAGTGEETQYF. CDR3 DNA sequence: TGTGCCAGCAGCAGAGCCGGGACAGGGGAAGAGACCCAGTACTTC.

This clonotype was detected many times. The J gene is TRBJ2-4, the V gene TRBV5-1; D is uncertain. Per germline, CDR1 SGHRS and CDR2 YFSETQ. CDR3 length: 19 amino acids. Trimming cost V 0 bases and J 0 bases, with 19 bases left between them. The CDR3 sequence: CASSLVPITETLAKNIQYF. The CDR3 DNA is TGCGCCAGCAGCTTGGTCCCAATAACGGAGACCCTAGCCAAAAACATTCAGTACTTC.

The gene calls are TRBV6-1 and TRBJ1-2; possibly TRBD1 for D (6 bases). The CDR3 totals 13 residues. Trimming left V 6 bases short and J 2 bases short, with 10 bases between. The germline gives CDR1 MNHNS, CDR2 SASEGT. DNA for the CDR3: TGTGCCAGCAGCTTCACAGGGAACTATGGCTACACCTTC. It is translated as CASSFTGNYGYTF.

This clonotype was seen only a few times. The gene calls are TRBV6-2 or TRBV6-3 and TRBJ2-3; either TRBD1 or TRBD2 may fit D (5 bases each). The CDR3 sequence is 15 residues long. The germline CDR1 and CDR2 sequences are MNHEY and SVGEGT. Between the trimmed V and J ends, which lost 6 bases and 2 bases, there was a span of 15 bases. The CDR3 sequence: CASSPGSADTDTQYF. For the CDR3, the DNA is TGTGCCAGCAGCCCAGGGAGCGCTGACACAGATACGCAGTATTTT.

This clonotype was seen a few times. The J gene is TRBJ2-2, the V gene TRBV20-1, with 11 bases that match TRBD2. In germline, CDR1 is DFQATT, CDR2 SNEGSKA (reference sequence). The junction had 2 bases not matched to a gene; V was cut back by 2 bases and J by 6 bases. The CDR3 runs 14 residues. CDR3 sequence: CSARLAGGPGELFF. The DNA for the CDR3 is TGCAGTGCTAGACTAGCGGGGGGCCCCGGGGAGCTGTTTTTT.

The chain's CDR3 is CASSPGLAVTYEQYV. The CDR3 nucleotides are TGTGCCAGCAGCCCTGGACTAGCGGTCACCTACGAGCAGTACGTC. The chain uses TRBV11-2 and TRBJ2-7, with TRBD2 matching over 10 bases. The CDR3 extends over 15 amino acids. Germline V lookup: CDR1 SGHAT, CDR2 FQNNGV. The V segment lost 5 bases and the J segment 2 bases; nucleotides outside the gene matches: 6.

This clonotype was found many times. The chain couples TRBV15 to TRBJ2-3, with D maybe TRBD1 (6 bases). With 0 bases removed from V and 1 base from J, the gap between germline ends came to 11 bases. The CDR3 has 16 amino acids. CDR1 LNHNV and CDR2 YYDKDF come from the germline V gene (reference sequence). The chain's CDR3 is CATSRDRAGGTDTQYF. CDR3 DNA sequence: TGTGCCACCAGCAGAGATCGGGCAGGGGGCACAGATACGCAGTATTTT.

In this sample, this clonotype turned up a few times. The rearrangement links TRBV5-1 to TRBJ1-1; D unclear. Germline V CDR1 and CDR2: SGHRS, YFSETQ. The CDR3 has 14 amino acids. V was clipped by 1 base and J by 1 base, with 8 bases between them. The CDR3 sequence: CASSLSNRNTEAFF. The CDR3 DNA follows: TGCGCCAGCAGCTTGAGTAACAGGAACACTGAAGCTTTCTTT.

The sample holds a few counts of this clonotype. This chain connects TRBV29-1 to TRBJ1-4; weak D call: TRBD1 (6 bases). This CDR3 has 13 residues. V was trimmed by 8 bases and J by 7 bases, leaving 17 bases between them. Germline V gene data show CDR1 as SQVTM and CDR2 as ANQGSEA. The CDR3 DNA sequence: TGCAGCTTTTATGTCGACAGGCCTGAAAAACTGTTTTTT. It codes for CSFYVDRPEKLFF.

This clonotype was detected a few times. One end of the junction varies from germline; a read error may be responsible. CDR3 coding DNA: TGTGCCAGCCGTTATAGGGGGCGATGGGAGACCCAGTACTTC. Translated, it gives CASRYRGRWETQYF. The chain links TRBV6-5 to TRBJ2-5; 7 bases are a match to TRBD1. Germline loops: CDR1 MNHEY, CDR2 SVGAGI. This CDR3 is 14 amino acids long.

This clonotype was seen many times. In nucleotides, the CDR3 is TGTGCCAGCAGCCCCGGGGGGAGGGCCTACAATGAGCAGTTCTTC. Translated: CASSPGGRAYNEQFF. The V and J genes are TRBV14 and TRBJ2-1, with 7 bases that match TRBD2. CDR3 length: 15 amino acids. The V gene's germline CDR1 is SGHDN and CDR2 FVKESK. J was trimmed by 2 bases and V by 4 bases; bases with no gene match: 5.

This clonotype was picked up many times. The chain combines TRBV6-5 with TRBJ1-1; TRBD1 might be the D (6 bases). Per germline, CDR1 MNHEY and CDR2 SVGAGI. The CDR3 totals 14 residues. V lost 3 bases, J lost 5 bases, and 13 bases lay in between. In DNA form, the CDR3 reads TGTGCCAGCAGTTATTTCGATACAGGGACTGAAGCTTTCTTT. Protein sequence: CASSYFDTGTEAFF.

On this clonotype itself: Since a much larger clone is just one base distant, this may be a read error. The genes are TRBV20-1 and TRBJ2-3; tentatively, D is TRBD1 (6 bases). V was clipped by 4 bases and J by 4 bases, with 18 bases between them. Germline V gene data show CDR1 as DFQATT and CDR2 as SNEGSKA (reference sequence). The CDR3 length is 15 residues. CDR3 bases: TGCAGTGCTACCTTCGGGCAGGGGATTGCAGATACGCAGTATTTT. It translates to CSATFGQGIADTQYF.

This clonotype was detected only a few times. The chain recombines TRBV7-2 with TRBJ2-2; 9 bases agree with TRBD1. CDR1 is SGHTA and CDR2 is FQGNSA in the germline V gene. J was trimmed by 6 bases and V by 1 base; bases with no gene match: 3. The CDR3 contains 15 residues. CDR3 loop: CASSLVGTGSGELFF. In nucleotides, the CDR3 is TGTGCCAGCAGCTTAGTAGGGACAGGGTCCGGGGAGCTGTTTTTT.

V usage is TRBV13 and J usage is TRBJ2-3, with D maybe TRBD2 (6 bases). The length of the CDR3 is 16 residues. Between the trimmed V and J ends, which lost 5 bases and 5 bases, there was a span of 20 bases. Germline CDR1 PRHDT, CDR2 FYEKMQ (reference sequence). The CDR3: CASSHSGWGRQDTQYF. The CDR3 DNA reads as TGTGCCAGCAGCCACAGCGGGTGGGGAAGACAAGATACGCAGTATTTT.

The CDR3 here is CASTIWDSNTGELFF. The CDR3 nucleotides read TGTGCCAGCACCATTTGGGACAGCAACACCGGGGAGCTGTTTTTT. The rearrangement links TRBV12-3 or TRBV12-4 to TRBJ2-2, with 7 bases lining up with TRBD1. The J segment lost 2 bases and the V segment lost 7 bases, leaving 7 bases of the junction unmatched. This CDR3 is built from 15 residues.

This clonotype has more than one count but fewer than ten. J is TRBJ2-5 and V is TRBV10-3; TRBD2 is a possible D gene (5 bases). Trimming removed 6 bases from V and 5 bases from J, with 7 bases in between. The CDR3 spans 11 residues. CDR1 is ENHRY, CDR2 SYGVKD, per germline. The CDR3 bases are TGTGCCATCAGGGGCGGGGAGACCCAGTACTTC. Residues: CAIRGGETQYF.

The CDR3 bases are TGTGCCAGTACCCCACATGGCAGGGTTCGGGTGAACACTGAAGCTTTCTTT. Translation gives CASTPHGRVRVNTEAFF. The genes are TRBV19 and TRBJ1-1; possible D gene TRBD1, 5 bases. There are 17 residues in the CDR3. Looked up from germline, CDR1 is LNHDA and CDR2 is SQIVND (reference sequence). V gave up 7 bases and J gave up 0 bases, with 21 bases separating them.

In this sample, this clonotype turned up a few times. The chain links TRBV10-2 to TRBJ2-7, with 12 bases lining up with TRBD1. This CDR3 has 14 amino acids. The V and J ends lost 6 bases and 3 bases, in that order; junction bases with no gene match: 3. CDR1 is WSHSY and CDR2 is SAAADI in the germline V gene. The CDR3 loop is CASSRDRGHYEQYV. The CDR3 region has the DNA TGCGCCAGCAGCCGGGACAGGGGGCACTACGAGCAGTACGTC.